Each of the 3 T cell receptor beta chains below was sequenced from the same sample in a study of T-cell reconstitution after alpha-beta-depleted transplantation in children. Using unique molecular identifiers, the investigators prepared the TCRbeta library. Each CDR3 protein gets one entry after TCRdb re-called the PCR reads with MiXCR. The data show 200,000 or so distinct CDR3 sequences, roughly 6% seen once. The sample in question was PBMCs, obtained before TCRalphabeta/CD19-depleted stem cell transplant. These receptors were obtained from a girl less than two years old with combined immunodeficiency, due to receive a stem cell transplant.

CDR3: CASRSGPSSYNEQFF. Written as DNA, the CDR3 is TGTGCCAGCAGATCGGGCCCGAGCTCCTACAATGAGCAGTTCTTC. This chain connects TRBV27 to TRBJ2-1; no reliable D call. Trimming left V 6 bases short and J 0 bases short, with 12 bases between. This CDR3 spans 15 amino acids. Germline V CDR1 and CDR2: MNHEY, SMNVEV (reference sequence).

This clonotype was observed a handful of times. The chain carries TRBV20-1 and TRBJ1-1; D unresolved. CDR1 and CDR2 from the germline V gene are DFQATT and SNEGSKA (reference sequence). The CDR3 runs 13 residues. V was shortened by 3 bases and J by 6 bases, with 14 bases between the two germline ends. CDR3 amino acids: CSASGSAGAEAFF. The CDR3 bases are TGCAGTGCTAGTGGCAGCGCGGGCGCTGAAGCTTTCTTT.

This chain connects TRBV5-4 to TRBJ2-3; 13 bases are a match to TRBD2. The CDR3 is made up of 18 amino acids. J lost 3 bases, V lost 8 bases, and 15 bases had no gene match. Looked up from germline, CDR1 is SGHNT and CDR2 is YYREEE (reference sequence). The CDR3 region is CARGLLLGLAGATDTQYF. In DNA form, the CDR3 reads TGTGCCAGGGGCTTGCTTTTAGGACTAGCGGGGGCAACAGATACGCAGTATTTT.